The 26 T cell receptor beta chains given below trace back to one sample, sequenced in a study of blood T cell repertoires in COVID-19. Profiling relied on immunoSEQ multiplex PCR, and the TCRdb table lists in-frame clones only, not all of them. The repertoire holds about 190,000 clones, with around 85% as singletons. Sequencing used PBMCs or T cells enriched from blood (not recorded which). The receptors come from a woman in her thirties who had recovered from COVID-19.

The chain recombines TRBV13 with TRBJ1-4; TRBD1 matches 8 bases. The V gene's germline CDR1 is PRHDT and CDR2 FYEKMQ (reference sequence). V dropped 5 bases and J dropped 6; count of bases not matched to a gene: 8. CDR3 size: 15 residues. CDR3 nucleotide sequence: TGTGCCAGCAGCCTCTACAGGGGGACGGATGAAAAACTGTTTTTT. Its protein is CASSLYRGTDEKLFF.

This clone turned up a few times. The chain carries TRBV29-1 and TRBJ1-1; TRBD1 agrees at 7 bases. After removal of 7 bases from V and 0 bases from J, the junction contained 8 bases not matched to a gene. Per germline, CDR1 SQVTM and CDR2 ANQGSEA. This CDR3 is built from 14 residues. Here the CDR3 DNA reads TGCAGCGCGAGTAACAGGGGCATGAACACTGAAGCTTTCTTT. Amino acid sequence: CSASNRGMNTEAFF.

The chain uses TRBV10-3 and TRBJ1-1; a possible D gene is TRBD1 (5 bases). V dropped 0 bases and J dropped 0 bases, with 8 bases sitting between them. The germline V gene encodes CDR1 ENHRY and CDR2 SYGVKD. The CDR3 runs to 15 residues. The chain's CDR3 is CAISESLRVNTEAFF. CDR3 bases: TGTGCCATCAGTGAGTCTCTCAGGGTGAACACTGAAGCTTTCTTT.

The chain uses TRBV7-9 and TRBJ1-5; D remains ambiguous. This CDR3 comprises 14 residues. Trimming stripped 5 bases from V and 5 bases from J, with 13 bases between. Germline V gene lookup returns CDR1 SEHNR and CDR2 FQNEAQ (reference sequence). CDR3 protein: CASSPRGIYQPQHF. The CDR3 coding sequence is TGTGCCAGCAGCCCCCGGGGTATCTATCAGCCCCAGCATTTT.

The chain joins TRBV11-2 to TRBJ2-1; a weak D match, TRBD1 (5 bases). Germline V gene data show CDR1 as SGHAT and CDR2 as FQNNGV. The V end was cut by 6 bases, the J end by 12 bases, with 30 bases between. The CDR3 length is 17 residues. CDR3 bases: TGTGCCAGCAGAACCATCATTGGGGCCTCGCCATCATTAGTGCAGTTCTTC. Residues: CASRTIIGASPSLVQFF.

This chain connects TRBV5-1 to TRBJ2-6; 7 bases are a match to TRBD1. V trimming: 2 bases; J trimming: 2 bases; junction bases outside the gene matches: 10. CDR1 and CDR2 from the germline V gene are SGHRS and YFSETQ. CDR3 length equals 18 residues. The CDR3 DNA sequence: TGCGCCAGCAGCTTAGTCGGGACAGCCAATCCTGGGGCCAACGTCCTGACTTTC. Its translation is CASSLVGTANPGANVLTF.

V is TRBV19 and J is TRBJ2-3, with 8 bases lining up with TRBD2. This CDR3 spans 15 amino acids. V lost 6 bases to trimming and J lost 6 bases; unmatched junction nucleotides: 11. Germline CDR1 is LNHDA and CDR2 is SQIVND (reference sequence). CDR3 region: CASSRLTGGPDTQYF. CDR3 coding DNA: TGTGCCAGTAGCAGACTTACGGGGGGGCCGGATACGCAGTATTTT.

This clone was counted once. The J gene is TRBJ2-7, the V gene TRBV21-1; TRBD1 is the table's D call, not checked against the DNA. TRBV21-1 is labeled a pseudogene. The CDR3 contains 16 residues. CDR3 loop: CASSKIADRIVYEQYF. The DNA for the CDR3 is TGTGCCAGCAGCAAAATTGCGGACAGAATAGTCTACGAGCAGTACTTC.

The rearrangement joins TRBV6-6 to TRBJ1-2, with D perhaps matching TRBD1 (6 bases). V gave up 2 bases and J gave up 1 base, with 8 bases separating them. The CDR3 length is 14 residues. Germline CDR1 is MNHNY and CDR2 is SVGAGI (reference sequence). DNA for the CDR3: TGTGCCAGCAGTTACCCGACAGGTAACTATGGCTACACCTTC. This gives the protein CASSYPTGNYGYTF.

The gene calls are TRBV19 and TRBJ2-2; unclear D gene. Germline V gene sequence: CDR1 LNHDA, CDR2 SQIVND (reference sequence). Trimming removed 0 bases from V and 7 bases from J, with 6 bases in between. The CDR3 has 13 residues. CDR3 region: CASSIDRGGELFF. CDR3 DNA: TGTGCCAGTAGTATAGACCGCGGCGGGGAGCTGTTTTTT.

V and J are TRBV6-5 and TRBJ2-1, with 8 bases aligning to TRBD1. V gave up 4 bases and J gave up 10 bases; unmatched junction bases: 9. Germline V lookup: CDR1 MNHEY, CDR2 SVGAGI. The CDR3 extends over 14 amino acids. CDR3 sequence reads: CASSLDRVLREQFF. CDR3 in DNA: TGTGCCAGCAGTTTGGACAGGGTTTTGCGGGAGCAGTTCTTC.

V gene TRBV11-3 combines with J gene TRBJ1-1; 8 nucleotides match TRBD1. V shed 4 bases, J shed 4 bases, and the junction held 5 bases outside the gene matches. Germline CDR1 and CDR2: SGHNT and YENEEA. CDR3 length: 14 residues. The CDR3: CASSSRGPSTEAFF. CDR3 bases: TGTGCCAGCAGCTCCAGGGGGCCAAGCACTGAAGCTTTCTTT.

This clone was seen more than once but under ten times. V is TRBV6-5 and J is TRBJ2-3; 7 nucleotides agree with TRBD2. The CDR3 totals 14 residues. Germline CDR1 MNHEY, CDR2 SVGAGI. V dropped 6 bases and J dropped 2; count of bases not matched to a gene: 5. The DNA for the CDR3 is TGTGCCAGCAGAAGAAGCGGGGTCACAGATACGCAGTATTTT. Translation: CASRRSGVTDTQYF.

The CDR3 nucleotides read TGTGCCAGCAGTGAATTTCAGGGTTCCGCAACTAATGAAAAACTGTTTTTT. Protein: CASSEFQGSATNEKLFF. This chain links TRBV6-1 with TRBJ1-4; possible D gene TRBD1, 5 bases. From germline, CDR1 is MNHNS and CDR2 SASEGT. The V and J ends lost 2 bases and 0 bases respectively, with 13 bases between them. The CDR3 consists of 17 residues.

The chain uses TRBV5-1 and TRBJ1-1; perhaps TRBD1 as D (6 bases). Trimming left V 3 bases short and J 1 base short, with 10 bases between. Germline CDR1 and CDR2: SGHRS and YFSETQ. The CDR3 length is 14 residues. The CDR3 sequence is CASSSDRTNTEAFF. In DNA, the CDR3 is TGCGCCAGCAGCTCTGACAGGACGAACACTGAAGCTTTCTTT.

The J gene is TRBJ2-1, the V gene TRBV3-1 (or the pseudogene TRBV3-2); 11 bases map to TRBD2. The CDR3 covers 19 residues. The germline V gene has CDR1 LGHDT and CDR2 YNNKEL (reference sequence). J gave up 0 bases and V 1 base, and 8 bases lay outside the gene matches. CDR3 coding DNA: TGTGCCAGCAGCCAAGTCCCACTAGCGGGAGTAAGCTCCTACAATGAGCAGTTCTTC. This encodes CASSQVPLAGVSSYNEQFF.

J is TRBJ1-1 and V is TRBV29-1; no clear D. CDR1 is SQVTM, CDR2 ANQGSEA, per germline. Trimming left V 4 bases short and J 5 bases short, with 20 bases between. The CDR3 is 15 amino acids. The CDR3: CSVVPSIGRYTEAFF. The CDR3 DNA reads TGCAGCGTTGTCCCCTCCATAGGCAGGTATACTGAAGCTTTCTTT.

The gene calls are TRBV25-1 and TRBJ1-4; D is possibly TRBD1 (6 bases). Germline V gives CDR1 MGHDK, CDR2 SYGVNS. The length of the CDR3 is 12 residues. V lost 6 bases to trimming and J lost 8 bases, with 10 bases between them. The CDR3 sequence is CASSVTGEKLFF. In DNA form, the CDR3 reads TGTGCCAGCAGCGTTACAGGGGAAAAACTGTTTTTT. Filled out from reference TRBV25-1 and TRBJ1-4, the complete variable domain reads EADIYQTPRYLVIGTGKKITLECSQTMGHDKMYWYQQDPGMELHLIHYSYGVNSTEKGDLSSESTVSRIRTEHFPLTLESARPSHTSQYLCASSVTGEKLFFGSGTQLSVL.

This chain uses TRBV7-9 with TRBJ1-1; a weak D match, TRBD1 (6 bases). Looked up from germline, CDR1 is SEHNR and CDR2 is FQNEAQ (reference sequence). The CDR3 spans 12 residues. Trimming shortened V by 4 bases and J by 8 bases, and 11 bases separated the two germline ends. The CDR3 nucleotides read TGTGCCAGCAGCTATCACAGGGAAGAAGCTTTCTTT. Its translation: CASSYHREEAFF.

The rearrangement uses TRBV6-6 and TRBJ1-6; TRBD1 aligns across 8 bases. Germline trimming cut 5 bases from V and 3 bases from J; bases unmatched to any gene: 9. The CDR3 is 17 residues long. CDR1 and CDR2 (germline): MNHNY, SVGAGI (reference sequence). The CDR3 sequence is CASSPGQGISYNSPLHF. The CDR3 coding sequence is TGTGCCAGCAGTCCAGGACAGGGAATCAGCTATAATTCACCCCTCCACTTT.

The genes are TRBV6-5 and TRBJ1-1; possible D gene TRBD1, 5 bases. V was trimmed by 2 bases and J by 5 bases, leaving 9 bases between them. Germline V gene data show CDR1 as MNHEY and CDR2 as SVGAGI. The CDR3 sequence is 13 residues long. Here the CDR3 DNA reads TGTGCCAGCAGTTACATAGGGGAAACTGAAGCTTTCTTT. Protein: CASSYIGETEAFF.

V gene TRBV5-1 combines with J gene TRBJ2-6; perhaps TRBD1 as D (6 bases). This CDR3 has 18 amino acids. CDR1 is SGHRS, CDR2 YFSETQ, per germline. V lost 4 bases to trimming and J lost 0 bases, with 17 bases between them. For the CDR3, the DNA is TGCGCCAGCAGCACCCACCCGTCACAGGGCTCTGGGGCCAACGTCCTGACTTTC. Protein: CASSTHPSQGSGANVLTF.

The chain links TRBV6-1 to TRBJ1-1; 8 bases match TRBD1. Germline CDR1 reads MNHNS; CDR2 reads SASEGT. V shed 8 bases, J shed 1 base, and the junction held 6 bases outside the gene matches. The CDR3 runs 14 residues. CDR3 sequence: CASVSQGGNTEAFF. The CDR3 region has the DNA TGTGCCAGCGTCTCACAGGGGGGGAACACTGAAGCTTTCTTT.

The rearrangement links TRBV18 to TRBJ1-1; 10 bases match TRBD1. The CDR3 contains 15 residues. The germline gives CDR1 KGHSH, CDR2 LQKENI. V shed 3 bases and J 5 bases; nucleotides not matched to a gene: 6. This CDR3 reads CASSPRQGAGTEAFF. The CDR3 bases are TGTGCCAGCTCACCGAGACAGGGGGCAGGAACTGAAGCTTTCTTT. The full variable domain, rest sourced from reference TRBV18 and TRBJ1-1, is NAGVMQNPRHLVRRRGQEARLRCSPMKGHSHVYWYRQLPEEGLKFMVYLQKENIIDESGMPKERFSAEFPKEGPSILRIQQVVRGDSAAYFCASSPRQGAGTEAFFGQGTRLTVV.

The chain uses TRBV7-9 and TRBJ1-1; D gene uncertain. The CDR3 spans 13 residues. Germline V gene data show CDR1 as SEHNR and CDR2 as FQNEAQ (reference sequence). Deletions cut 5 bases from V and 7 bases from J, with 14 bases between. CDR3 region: CASSRIEAYEAFF. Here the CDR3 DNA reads TGTGCCAGCAGCCGAATAGAAGCATATGAAGCTTTCTTT.

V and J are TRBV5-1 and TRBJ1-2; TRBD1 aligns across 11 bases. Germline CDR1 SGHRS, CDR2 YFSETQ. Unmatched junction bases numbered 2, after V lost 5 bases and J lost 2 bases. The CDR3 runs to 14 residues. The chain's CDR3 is CASSWTGGNYGYTF. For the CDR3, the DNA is TGCGCCAGCAGTTGGACAGGGGGCAACTATGGCTACACCTTC.